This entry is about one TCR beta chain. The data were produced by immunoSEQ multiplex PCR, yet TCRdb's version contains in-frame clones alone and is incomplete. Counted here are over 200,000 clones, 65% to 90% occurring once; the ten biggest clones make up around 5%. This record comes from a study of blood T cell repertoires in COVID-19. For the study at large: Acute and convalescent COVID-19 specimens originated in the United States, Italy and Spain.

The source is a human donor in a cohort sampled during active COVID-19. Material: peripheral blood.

CDR3 sequence reads: CASSQYRGQYF. DNA for the CDR3: TGTGCCAGCAGTCAGTACCGGGGGCAGTACTTC. V usage is TRBV2 and J usage is TRBJ2-7; weak D call: TRBD2 (5 bases). Germline assignment: CDR1 SNHLY and CDR2 FYNNEI. This CDR3 region has 11 residues. V was clipped by 5 bases and J by 9 bases, with 11 bases between them.